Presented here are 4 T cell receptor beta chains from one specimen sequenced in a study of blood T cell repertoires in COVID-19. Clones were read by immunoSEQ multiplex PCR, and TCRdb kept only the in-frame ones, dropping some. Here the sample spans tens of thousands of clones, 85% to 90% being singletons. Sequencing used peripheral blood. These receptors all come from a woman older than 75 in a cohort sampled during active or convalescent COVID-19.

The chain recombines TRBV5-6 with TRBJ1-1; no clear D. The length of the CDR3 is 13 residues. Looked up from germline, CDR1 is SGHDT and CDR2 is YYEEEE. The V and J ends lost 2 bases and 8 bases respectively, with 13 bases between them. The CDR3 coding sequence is TGTGCCAGCAGCTTTGGCAGGCGGGTCGAAGCTTTCTTT. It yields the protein CASSFGRRVEAFF.

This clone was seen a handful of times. The DNA for the CDR3 is TGTGCCAGCACCCCAGCCGCGGGACAGGGTAGGACTGAAGCTTTCTTT. Its protein product is CASTPAAGQGRTEAFF. This chain joins TRBV27 and TRBJ1-1, with 9 bases fitting TRBD1. This CDR3 region has 16 residues. V lost 7 bases, J lost 5 bases, and 14 bases stayed unmatched. The germline CDR1 and CDR2 sequences are MNHEY and SMNVEV (reference sequence).

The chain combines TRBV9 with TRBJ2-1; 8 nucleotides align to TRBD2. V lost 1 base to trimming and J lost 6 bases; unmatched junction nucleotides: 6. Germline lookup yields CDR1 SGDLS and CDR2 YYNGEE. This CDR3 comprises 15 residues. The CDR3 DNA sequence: TGTGCCAGCAGCGTAATTCCGGGAGGGCCCAATGAGCAGTTCTTC. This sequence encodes CASSVIPGGPNEQFF.

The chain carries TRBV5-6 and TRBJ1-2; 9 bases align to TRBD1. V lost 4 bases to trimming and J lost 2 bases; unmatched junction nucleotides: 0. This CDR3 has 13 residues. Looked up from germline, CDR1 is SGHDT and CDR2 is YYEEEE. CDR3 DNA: TGTGCCAGCAGCGGGACAGGGAACTATGGCTACACCTTC. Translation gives CASSGTGNYGYTF.